The clone carrying this T cell receptor (beta chain) registers medium-sized by frequency. CDR1 and CDR2 from the germline V gene are LGHNA and YSLEER. The length of the CDR3 is 14 residues. These data originate in a study of CXCR3-negative and CXCR3-positive naive CD8 T cells. Study in general: Each library held about 1.5 +/- 0.3 million TRB reads, roughly 150 million in total.

Naive CD8+ T lymphocytes were specified as CD45RO-CCR7+CD27+CD95-. Via 5' RACE with UMI labels, TRB cDNA libraries were prepared. TCRdb reprocessed the 5' RACE reads; each CDR3 protein has one entry and no DNA is given. The sample yields around 3,300 distinct CDR3 sequences, of which the top ten take up about 2.2%. The J gene is TRBJ1-2, the V gene TRBV4-3; the D call from TCRdb, TRBD1, cannot be confirmed without DNA. The sample was naive CXCR3- CD8+ T cells from blood. This sample's subset: CD45RO-CCR7+CD27+CD95- naive CD8+ T cells lacking CXCR3 (TNR3-). This TCR derives from a human donor in good health. Some clones in this sample may be carry-over from other donors' samples. The CDR3 here is CASSQDGTEYGYTF.